This T cell receptor (beta chain) was sequenced for a study of T cells in narcolepsy. The study, taken as a whole, reports: Same-patient CSF and blood CD4+ T cell clonotypes included HCRT-specific and TRIB2-specific autoreactive ones. No autoreactive T cell clone sequences appeared in some memory CD4+ repertoires. Blood of same and different patients, but not healthy controls, reportedly held recurring autoreactive clonotypes.

Turning to this clone: Its antigen is still unknown.

The table came from immunoSEQ multiplex PCR; TCRdb's copy has only in-frame clones and leaves some out. This table holds fewer than 35,000 clones, roughly 80% found once. Germline trimming cut 2 bases from V and 3 bases from J; bases unmatched to any gene: 10. There are 18 residues in the CDR3. Germline V lookup: CDR1 SGDLS, CDR2 YYNGEE. The clonotype comes from a human donor with narcolepsy. This chain uses TRBV9 with TRBJ2-3, with 12 bases aligning to TRBD2. Sequencing used CD45RA- memory CD4+ T cells from PBMCs. CDR3 sequence (DNA): TGTGCCAGCAGCGTCACTAGCGGGGGGTTGATTTCGACAGATACGCAGTATTTT. Encoded protein: CASSVTSGGLISTDTQYF.